The rows below give T cell receptor beta chains drawn from one sample of a study of blood T cell repertoires in COVID-19. Sequencing used immunoSEQ multiplex PCR; TCRdb keeps in-frame clones, though not all of them. The sample yields about 200,000 clones, roughly 85% seen once. Sequenced: peripheral blood. These receptors came from a woman between 65 and 79 years old with COVID-19, enrolled during active disease. Each CDR3 is given with its conserved first and last residue.

TRBV3-1/TRBV3-2,TRBJ2-3,CASSQDPGTVRDTQYF
TRBV2,TRBJ2-1,CASSESSEGSYNEQFF
TRBV5-1,TRBJ2-5,CASSTGLAGETQYF
TRBV5-6,TRBJ1-2,CASSPDPGGWNYGYTF
TRBV11-1,TRBJ1-2,CASSSTALSGYGYTF
TRBV6-2/TRBV6-3,TRBJ1-2,CASSTDRTPYGYTF
TRBV3-1/TRBV3-2,TRBJ2-1,CASSQEASGSSEQFF
TRBV5-4,TRBJ1-3,CASSPGQGAVAGNTIYF
TRBV4-3,TRBJ1-2,CASSQVGQHYGYTF
TRBV4-1,TRBJ1-3,CASSQDTGGNTIYF